This TCR beta chain is drawn from a study of blood T cell repertoires in COVID-19. Only in-frame clones appear in the TCRdb table, and some are missing; sequencing was by immunoSEQ multiplex PCR. The sample has approximately 190,000 clones; under 90% are singletons. V shed 0 bases and J 7 bases; nucleotides not matched to a gene: 3. Germline CDR1 is MRHNA and CDR2 is SNTAGT. The CDR3 has 13 residues. The clonotype comes from a man at least 80 years old with acute or convalescent COVID-19. The sample taken for sequencing was peripheral blood. V and J are TRBV6-4 and TRBJ2-7; TRBD2 matches at 7 bases. CDR3 loop: CASSDSTSSEQYF. The CDR3 region has the DNA TGTGCCAGCAGTGACTCGACTAGCTCGGAGCAGTACTTC.